The next 25 T cell receptor beta chains were all read from a single sample in a study of Graves' ophthalmopathy and Graves' hyperthyroidism. Amplification targeted the TCR beta CDR3 regions, with RNA transcripts as the source material. First-round RT-PCR used HTBI primers; second-round multiplex PCR followed. TCRdb re-called the multiplex PCR reads through MiXCR, storing one row per CDR3 protein. The repertoire holds around 40,000 distinct CDR3 sequences, 45% to 60% seen once, with less than 20% in the top ten. What was sequenced was peripheral blood. These TCRs come from an adult man with Graves' ophthalmopathy.

This clonotype has ten or more counts. The CDR3 DNA is TGTGCCAGCAGGGACACTCGGACCGGGGAGCTGTTTTTT. Protein sequence: CASRDTRTGELFF. The V call is TRBV7-3, the J call TRBJ2-2, with D possibly TRBD1 on 5 matching bases. This CDR3 has 13 amino acids. The germline CDR1 and CDR2 sequences are SGHTA and FQGTGA. Trimming took 6 bases from V and 5 from J, leaving 10 bases between them. Full variable domain (outside the CDR3, taken from reference TRBV7-3 and TRBJ2-2): GAGVSQTPSNKVTEKGKYVELRCDPISGHTALYWYRQSLGQGPEFLIYFQGTGAADDSGLPNDRFFAVRPEGSVSTLKIQRTERGDSAVYLCASRDTRTGELFFGEGSRLTVL.

The CDR3 DNA sequence: TGTGCCAGCAGCTTAGACCCCGGGGGACAGGGGGCAAATGAGCAGTATTTT. It encodes CASSLDPGGQGANEQYF. The V gene is TRBV7-9, the J gene TRBJ2-3, with 12 nucleotides matching TRBD1. CDR3 length equals 17 residues. In germline, CDR1 is SEHNR, CDR2 FQNEAQ (reference sequence). J lost 11 bases, V lost 1 base, and 13 bases had no gene match.

Details on this clonotype: Germline is not matched at one junction end, which may reflect a read error. The rearrangement links TRBV6-1 to TRBJ1-2; D might be TRBD1 (5 bases). CDR3 length: 12 amino acids. The germline gives CDR1 MNHNS, CDR2 SASEGT. The CDR3 here is CAGPIRGYGYAF. The CDR3 DNA reads TGTGCCGGCCCCATACGGGGCTATGGCTACGCCTTC.

This clonotype was picked up many times. This chain links TRBV7-6 with TRBJ2-2; D may be TRBD1 (6 bases). V was clipped by 4 bases and J by 2 bases, with 14 bases between them. CDR1 and CDR2 (germline): SGHVS, FNYEAQ. The CDR3 loop spans 16 amino acids. Here the CDR3 DNA reads TGTGCCAGCAGCTCACTAGGGACATACAACACCGGGGAGCTGTTTTTT. As protein: CASSSLGTYNTGELFF.

The chain recombines TRBV20-1 with TRBJ1-1, with D tentatively TRBD1 (6 bases). Germline V gene sequence: CDR1 DFQATT, CDR2 SNEGSKA (reference sequence). V lost 1 base and J 5 bases, leaving 11 bases between the germline ends. The CDR3 length is 13 residues. CDR3 DNA sequence: TGCAGTGCTAGAGTTACAGGGCAAACTGAAGCTTTCTTT. Its protein is CSARVTGQTEAFF.

This clonotype was seen only a few times. The chain joins TRBV5-1 to TRBJ1-5; D ambiguous. Per the germline V gene, CDR1 is SGHRS and CDR2 is YFSETQ. The CDR3 consists of 13 residues. V lost 0 bases and J 4 bases, leaving 5 bases between the germline ends. CDR3: CASSLDGNQPQHF. The CDR3 DNA reads TGCGCCAGCAGCTTGGACGGAAATCAGCCCCAGCATTTT.

Many counts were recorded for this clonotype. The V gene is TRBV3-1, the J gene TRBJ2-2; the D is unclear. Trimming stripped 0 bases from V and 2 bases from J, with 4 bases between. The CDR3 runs to 14 residues. Germline CDR1 reads LGHDT; CDR2 reads YNNKEL (reference sequence). CDR3 sequence (DNA): TGTGCCAGCAGCCAAGACCCAAACACCGGGGAGCTGTTTTTT. Translation gives CASSQDPNTGELFF.

DNA for the CDR3: TGTGCCAGCAGCCCAACGGCCCTAGCGGGGGACTACGAGCAGTACTTC. It codes for CASSPTALAGDYEQYF. The V and J genes are TRBV7-3 and TRBJ2-7; 10 bases fit TRBD2. Trimming removed 5 bases from V and 3 bases from J; junction bases left unmatched: 10. The V gene's germline CDR1 is SGHTA and CDR2 FQGTGA. The CDR3 spans 16 residues.

This chain links TRBV24-1 with TRBJ2-3; tentative D call: TRBD2 (7 bases). Trimming left V 3 bases short and J 5 bases short, with 14 bases between. Germline V gene lookup returns CDR1 KGHDR and CDR2 SFDVKD. The CDR3 is 15 residues long. The CDR3 bases are TGTGCCACCAGTGATGGGGGGGCGGGTGGAGATACGCAGTATTTT. Translated: CATSDGGAGGDTQYF.

This chain connects TRBV6-4 to TRBJ2-2; 8 positions match TRBD2. Germline V lookup: CDR1 MRHNA, CDR2 SNTAGT. With 3 bases clipped from V and 7 bases from J, the junction kept 1 base outside the gene matches. This CDR3 region has 13 residues. CDR3: CASSDGTSGELFF. CDR3 sequence (DNA): TGTGCCAGCAGTGATGGGACTAGCGGGGAGCTGTTTTTT.

This clonotype occurred many times. The J gene is TRBJ2-1, the V gene TRBV6-1; D uncertain. The germline V gene encodes CDR1 MNHNS and CDR2 SASEGT. V lost 1 base, J lost 7 bases, and 8 bases lay in between. The CDR3 totals 13 residues. This CDR3 reads CASSEVQRNEQFF. Written as DNA, the CDR3 is TGTGCCAGCAGTGAAGTCCAGAGAAATGAGCAGTTCTTC.

The chain employs TRBV7-3 and TRBJ2-1; D possibly uses TRBD1 or TRBD2 (5 bases each). Germline V lookup: CDR1 SGHTA, CDR2 FQGTGA. V was trimmed by 4 bases and J by 9 bases, leaving 22 bases between them. The CDR3 length is 16 residues. The chain's CDR3 is CASSSRGDRGMVEQFF. The CDR3 bases are TGTGCCAGCAGCTCCCGGGGTGACAGAGGAATGGTTGAGCAGTTCTTC. Variable domain in full (rest from reference TRBV7-3 and TRBJ2-1): GAGVSQTPSNKVTEKGKYVELRCDPISGHTALYWYRQSLGQGPEFLIYFQGTGAADDSGLPNDRFFAVRPEGSVSTLKIQRTERGDSAVYLCASSSRGDRGMVEQFFGPGTRLTVL.

As for this clonotype: No conserved phenylalanine or tryptophan ends this CDR3, so it is likely a read error. This chain connects TRBV20-1 to TRBJ1-6; 7 nucleotides align to TRBD1. The CDR3 runs 14 residues. Germline loops: CDR1 DFQATT, CDR2 SNEGSKA (reference sequence). CDR3 sequence (DNA): TGCTGTGCGAGGTGGCAGGGGGATAATTCACCCCTCCACATT. Its protein is CCARWQGDNSPLHI.

This clonotype was observed at least ten times. This sequence joins TRBV9 and TRBJ2-3; 15 bases line up with TRBD2. The germline V gene encodes CDR1 SGDLS and CDR2 YYNGEE. The trim removed 4 bases at V and 6 bases at J, leaving 6 bases unmatched. CDR3 size: 16 residues. CDR3 in amino acids: CASSPGLAGGLDTQYF. The CDR3 DNA is TGTGCCAGCAGCCCAGGACTAGCGGGGGGGCTCGATACGCAGTATTTT.

Many counts were recorded for this clonotype. This chain connects TRBV6-1 to TRBJ1-1; D is undetermined. CDR1 is MNHNS and CDR2 is SASEGT in the germline V gene. Trimming cost V 4 bases and J 4 bases, with 16 bases left between them. The CDR3 loop spans 15 amino acids. The DNA of the CDR3 is TGTGCCAGCAGTGCTTATCGGGCCACCAGCACTGAAGCTTTCTTT. Its protein product is CASSAYRATSTEAFF.

Sample share makes this clonotype medium-sized. The chain links TRBV7-8 to TRBJ1-1; no clear D gene. The CDR3 is 13 amino acids. CDR1 and CDR2 from the germline V gene are SGHVS and FQNEAQ. The ends were cut back, 5 bases at V and 1 base at J, with 8 bases in the middle. The CDR3 DNA follows: TGTGCCAGCAGCCAGGACTCGAACACTGAAGCTTTCTTT. Amino acids: CASSQDSNTEAFF.

This clonotype was seen only once. The V gene is TRBV20-1, the J gene TRBJ2-7; either TRBD1 or TRBD2 may fit D (5 bases each). CDR3 length: 14 amino acids. Trimming took 6 bases from V and 2 from J, leaving 17 bases between them. Germline assignment: CDR1 DFQATT and CDR2 SNEGSKA (reference sequence). The CDR3 sequence: CSADPGRIAYEQYF. The CDR3 coding sequence is TGCAGTGCAGACCCGGGACGGATCGCCTACGAGCAGTACTTC.

This clonotype is medium-sized within its sample. The junction departs from the called germline gene at one end, perhaps through a read error. This chain connects TRBV20-1 to TRBJ2-7; TRBD1 aligns across 9 bases. The CDR3 consists of 13 residues. The germline CDR1 and CDR2 sequences are DFQATT and SNEGSKA (reference sequence). This CDR3 is CSARGQGFDEQYF. DNA of the CDR3: TGCAGTGCCAGAGGACAGGGGTTCGACGAGCAGTACTTC.

This clonotype was detected many times. The V call is TRBV6-5, the J call TRBJ1-1; 7 bases map to TRBD1. V dropped 2 bases and J dropped 2; count of bases not matched to a gene: 8. The germline V gene has CDR1 MNHEY and CDR2 SVGAGI. The CDR3 contains 16 residues. CDR3 region: CASSYEQGKPNTEAFF. CDR3 coding DNA: TGTGCCAGCAGTTACGAACAGGGGAAACCTAACACTGAAGCTTTCTTT.

There are many counts of this clonotype. This chain links TRBV5-7 with TRBJ2-3; TRBD1 matches at 7 bases. TRBV5-7 is an ORF, with its function uncertain. CDR3 size: 16 residues. Germline trimming cut 1 base from V and 4 bases from J; bases unmatched to any gene: 9. For the CDR3, the DNA is TGTGCCAGCAGCTTGAACCCAGGGGGTAGCGCAGATACGCAGTATTTT. Residues: CASSLNPGGSADTQYF.

The CDR3 protein is CSARASGGADNTEAFF. CDR3 sequence (DNA): TGCAGTGCTAGGGCCAGCGGGGGGGCGGACAACACTGAAGCTTTCTTT. This chain joins TRBV20-1 and TRBJ1-1; D may be TRBD1 (6 bases). The germline V and J ends were trimmed by 3 bases and 2 bases, with 19 bases remaining between them. The CDR3 covers 16 residues. Germline CDR1 is DFQATT and CDR2 is SNEGSKA (reference sequence).

On this clonotype itself: This may arise from a read error, as a much more abundant clone is one base away. V usage is TRBV30 and J usage is TRBJ1-1; tentatively, D is TRBD1 (6 bases). Germline V lookup: CDR1 GTSNPN, CDR2 SVGIG (reference sequence). CDR3 length: 12 residues. CDR3: CAWSPGDTEALF. For the CDR3, the DNA is TGTGCCTGGAGTCCAGGGGACACTGAAGCTCTCTTT.

The sample holds many counts of this clonotype. This sequence joins TRBV7-9 and TRBJ2-3; D possibly corresponds to TRBD2 (7 bases). CDR3 length equals 19 residues. Germline CDR1 SEHNR, CDR2 FQNEAQ (reference sequence). V lost 3 bases and J 1 base, leaving 23 bases between the germline ends. DNA of the CDR3: TGTGCCAGCAGCTTTCTCCGCGTGCAGGGGAGGGGGGGCACAGATACGCAGTATTTT. It codes for CASSFLRVQGRGGTDTQYF.

This clonotype was found many times. The chain couples TRBV12-3 or TRBV12-4 to TRBJ2-7; D is possibly TRBD2 (5 bases). This CDR3 has 12 amino acids. V lost 1 base to trimming and J lost 6 bases, with 7 bases between them. DNA of the CDR3: TGTGCCAGCAGTTTAGGCCGGGGCGAGCAGTACGTC. Translated, it gives CASSLGRGEQYV.

Ten or more counts support this clonotype. The gene calls are TRBV5-1 and TRBJ1-1; D is undetermined. The CDR3 is made up of 15 amino acids. Germline CDR1 SGHRS, CDR2 YFSETQ. V gave up 0 bases and J gave up 0 bases, with 9 bases separating them. CDR3 residues: CASSLEATMNTEAFF. The CDR3 coding sequence is TGCGCCAGCAGCTTGGAAGCCACAATGAACACTGAAGCTTTCTTT.